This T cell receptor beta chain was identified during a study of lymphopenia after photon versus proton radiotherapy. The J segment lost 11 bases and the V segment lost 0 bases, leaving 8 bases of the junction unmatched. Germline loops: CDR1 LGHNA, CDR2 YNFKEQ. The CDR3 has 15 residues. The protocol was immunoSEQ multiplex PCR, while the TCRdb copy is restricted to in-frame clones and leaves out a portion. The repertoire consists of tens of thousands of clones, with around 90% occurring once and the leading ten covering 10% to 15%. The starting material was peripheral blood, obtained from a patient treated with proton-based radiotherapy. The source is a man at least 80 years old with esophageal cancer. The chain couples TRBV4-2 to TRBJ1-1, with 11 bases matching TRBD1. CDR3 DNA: TGTGCCAGCAGCCAAGATAGGGGACAGGGGGTTCAGGCTTTCTTT. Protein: CASSQDRGQGVQAFF.